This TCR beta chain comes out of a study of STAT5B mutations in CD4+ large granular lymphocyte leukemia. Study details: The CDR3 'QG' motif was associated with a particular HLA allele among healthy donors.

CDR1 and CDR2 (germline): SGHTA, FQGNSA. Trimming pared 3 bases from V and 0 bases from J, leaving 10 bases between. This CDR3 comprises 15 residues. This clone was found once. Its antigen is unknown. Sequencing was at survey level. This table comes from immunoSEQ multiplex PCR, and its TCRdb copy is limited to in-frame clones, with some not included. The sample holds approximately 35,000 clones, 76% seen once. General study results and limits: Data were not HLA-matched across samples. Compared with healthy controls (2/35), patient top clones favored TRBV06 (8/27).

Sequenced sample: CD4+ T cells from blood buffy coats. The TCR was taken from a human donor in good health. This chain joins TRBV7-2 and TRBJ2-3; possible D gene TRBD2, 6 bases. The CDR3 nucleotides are TGTGCCAGCAGCTTTGAAGGGACTAGCACAGATACGCAGTATTTT. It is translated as CASSFEGTSTDTQYF.